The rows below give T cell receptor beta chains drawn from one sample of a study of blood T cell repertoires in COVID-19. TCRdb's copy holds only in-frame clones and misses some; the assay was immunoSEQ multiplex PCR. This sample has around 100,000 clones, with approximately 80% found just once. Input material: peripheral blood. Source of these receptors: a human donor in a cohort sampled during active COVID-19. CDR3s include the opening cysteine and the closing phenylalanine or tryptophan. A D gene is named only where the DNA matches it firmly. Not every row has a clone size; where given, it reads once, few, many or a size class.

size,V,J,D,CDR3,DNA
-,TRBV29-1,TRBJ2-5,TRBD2,CSVTGLAGLYRETQYF,TGCAGCGTTACGGGACTAGCGGGTCTATACAGGGAGACCCAGTACTTC
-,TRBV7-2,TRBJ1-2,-,CASSLGPGGYTF,TGTGCCAGCAGCTTAGGGCCCGGGGGCTACACCTTC
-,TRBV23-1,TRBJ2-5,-,CASRTAEETQYF,TGCGCCAGCAGGACGGCGGAAGAGACCCAGTACTTC
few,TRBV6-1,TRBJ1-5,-,CASSERPTWGNQPQHF,TGTGCCAGCAGTGAAAGGCCGACTTGGGGCAATCAGCCCCAGCATTTT
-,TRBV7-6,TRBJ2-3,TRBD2,CASSLETSGGSDTQYF,TGTGCCAGCAGCTTAGAGACTAGCGGGGGTTCAGATACGCAGTATTTT
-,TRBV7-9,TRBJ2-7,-,CASSRLGSYEQYF,TGTGCCAGCAGCAGACTAGGTTCCTACGAGCAGTACTTC
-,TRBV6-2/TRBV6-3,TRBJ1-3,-,CASSYVAGYVSGNTIYF,TGTGCCAGCAGTTACGTCGCCGGGTACGTCTCTGGAAACACCATATATTTT
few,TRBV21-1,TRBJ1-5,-,CASDRYGQPQHF,TGTGCCAGCGACAGGTACGGTCAGCCCCAGCATTTT
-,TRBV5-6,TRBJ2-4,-,CASSSEGLKKNIQYF,TGTGCCAGCAGCTCCGAGGGCCTAAAAAAAAACATTCAGTACTTC
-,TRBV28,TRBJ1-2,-,CASKRVEYGYTF,TGTGCCAGCAAGAGGGTGGAATATGGCTACACCTTC
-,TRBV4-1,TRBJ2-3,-,CASSQKGVSTDTQYF,TGCGCCAGCAGCCAAAAAGGGGTCTCCACAGATACGCAGTATTTT
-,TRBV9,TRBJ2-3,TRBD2,CASSPIAGGTNTQYF,TGTGCCAGCAGCCCAATAGCGGGGGGCACAAATACGCAGTATTTT
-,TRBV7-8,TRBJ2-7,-,CASSLGDRQDSYEQYF,TGTGCCAGCAGCCTCGGAGATCGACAGGACTCCTACGAGCAGTACTTC
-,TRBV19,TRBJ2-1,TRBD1,CASSMPHPAQGRGQFF,TGTGCCAGTAGTATGCCCCATCCCGCACAGGGGCGTGGGCAGTTCTTC
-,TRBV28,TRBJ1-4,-,CASSLGGGAGEKLFF,TGTGCCAGCAGTTTGGGCGGGGGCGCGGGTGAAAAACTGTTTTTT
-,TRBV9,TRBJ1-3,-,CASSVEGRGSGNTIYF,TGTGCCAGCAGCGTAGAGGGCAGGGGCTCTGGAAACACCATATATTTT
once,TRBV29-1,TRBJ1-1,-,CSVRPQGHMNTEAFF,TGCAGCGTTAGGCCCCAGGGACATATGAACACTGAAGCTTTCTTT
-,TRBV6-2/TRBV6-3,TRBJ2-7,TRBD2,CASSYSNQRGVPTYEQYF,TGTGCCAGCAGTTACTCGAATCAGCGGGGGGTCCCGACCTACGAGCAGTACTTC
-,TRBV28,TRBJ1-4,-,CASSLRDTYEKLFF,TGTGCCAGCAGTCTCCGGGACACATATGAAAAACTGTTTTTT
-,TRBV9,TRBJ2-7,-,CASSVDPGRSYEQYF,TGTGCCAGCAGCGTAGACCCAGGGCGGTCCTACGAGCAGTACTTC
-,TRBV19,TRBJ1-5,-,CASSRQDGNQPQHF,TGTGCCAGTAGTCGACAGGATGGCAATCAGCCCCAGCATTTT
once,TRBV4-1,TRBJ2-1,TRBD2,CASSQDGPIAGSYNEQFF,TGCGCCAGCAGCCAAGACGGCCCGATAGCGGGCTCCTACAATGAGCAGTTCTTC
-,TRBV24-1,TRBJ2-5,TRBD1,CATSALDRESETQYF,TGTGCCACCAGTGCCTTGGACAGGGAATCAGAGACCCAGTACTTC
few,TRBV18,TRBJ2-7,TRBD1,CASSPTGQNTFLYEQYF,TGTGCCAGCTCACCAACGGGACAGAATACTTTCCTATACGAGCAGTACTTC
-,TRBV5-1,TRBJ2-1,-,CASSLWGGGNEQFF,TGCGCCAGCAGCTTGTGGGGTGGGGGGAATGAGCAGTTCTTC
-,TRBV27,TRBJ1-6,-,CASTERGSPLHF,TGTGCCAGCACGGAAAGGGGTTCACCCCTCCACTTT
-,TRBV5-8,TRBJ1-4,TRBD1,CASSGDRGRPNEKLFF,TGTGCCAGCAGCGGGGACAGGGGGCGACCTAATGAAAAACTGTTTTTT
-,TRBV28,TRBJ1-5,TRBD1,CASSSLGQADQPQHF,TGTGCCAGCAGCTCCCTCGGACAGGCTGATCAGCCCCAGCATTTT